This passage covers 24 T cell receptor beta chains from one sample sequenced in a study of OX40 agonist ivuxolimab in advanced cancers. TCRdb keeps only in-frame clones here, not all; method: immunoSEQ multiplex PCR. In the table there are tens of thousands of clones, 65% to 85% of which are singletons. The sample was CD4+ or CD8+ T cells sorted from blood, taken in a trial of the OX40 agonist ivuxolimab. Receptors were obtained from an adult with an advanced solid tumor such as melanoma, head and neck, liver or kidney cancer.

This sequence joins TRBV7-9 and TRBJ2-1, with 7 bases aligning to TRBD1. This CDR3 comprises 17 residues. Germline CDR1 reads SEHNR; CDR2 reads FQNEAQ (reference sequence). V gave up 4 bases and J gave up 7 bases; unmatched junction bases: 16. The CDR3 here is CASSSIQKTGTRNEQFF. The CDR3 DNA reads as TGTGCCAGCAGCTCCATACAAAAGACAGGGACGCGGAATGAGCAGTTCTTC.

The table lists this clone with a few counts. This chain uses TRBV9 with TRBJ2-7; 12 bases agree with TRBD1. Germline V gene data show CDR1 as SGDLS and CDR2 as YYNGEE. CDR3 length: 15 amino acids. Losses at the gene ends were 2 bases for V and 6 bases for J; bases not matched to a gene: 6. CDR3 DNA sequence: TGTGCCAGCAGCGTCAGGGACAGGGGGCGAGGCGAGCAGTACTTC. Its protein is CASSVRDRGRGEQYF.

This clone showed up just once. The chain joins TRBV5-3 to TRBJ1-2; D is perhaps TRBD1 (6 bases). TRBV5-3 is an ORF, with its function uncertain. V dropped 8 bases and J dropped 8 bases, with 22 bases sitting between them. This CDR3 comprises 14 residues. CDR3: CASSLTLQGEGYTF. CDR3 coding DNA: TGTGCCAGCAGCCTGACCTTACAGGGCGAGGGCTACACCTTC.

The V and J genes are TRBV29-1 and TRBJ1-5, with TRBD1 as a possible D gene (6 bases). The CDR3 is 13 residues long. Germline-derived CDR1 and CDR2 are SQVTM and ANQGSEA. Trimming pared 4 bases from V and 2 bases from J, leaving 9 bases between. Here the CDR3 DNA reads TGCAGCGTTGGGGCAGGGGGCAATCAGCCCCAGCATTTT. Protein: CSVGAGGNQPQHF.

The gene calls are TRBV6-1 and TRBJ1-2; no reliable D call. CDR3 length: 10 amino acids. Trimming pared 5 bases from V and 8 bases from J, leaving 6 bases between. CDR1 and CDR2 (germline): MNHNS, SASEGT. The CDR3 loop reads CASSSEGYTF. The CDR3 DNA sequence: TGTGCCAGCAGTTCAGAGGGCTACACCTTC.

This clone was counted between two and nine times. V is TRBV6-5 and J is TRBJ2-7; possibly TRBD1 or TRBD2 for D (5 bases each). Trimming shortened V by 4 bases and J by 4 bases, and 11 bases separated the two germline ends. The CDR3 contains 13 residues. Germline CDR1 reads MNHEY; CDR2 reads SVGAGI. CDR3 sequence: CASSSSGGYEQYF. The CDR3 nucleotides read TGTGCCAGCAGTTCCAGTGGGGGTTACGAGCAGTACTTC.

The chain employs TRBV27 and TRBJ2-5; D gene uncertain. V shed 5 bases and J shed 0 bases, with 4 bases lying between them. The CDR3 totals 12 residues. Per germline, CDR1 MNHEY and CDR2 SMNVEV (reference sequence). The chain's CDR3 is CASSPYQETQYF. The DNA for the CDR3 is TGTGCCAGCAGTCCCTACCAAGAGACCCAGTACTTC.

The rearrangement joins TRBV18 to TRBJ1-2; D might be TRBD1 (5 bases). Germline assignment: CDR1 KGHSH and CDR2 LQKENI. The V gene lost 3 bases and the J gene lost 3 bases, with 8 bases spanning the gap. This CDR3 contains 13 residues. The CDR3 loop reads CASSPRDDYGYTF. CDR3 sequence (DNA): TGTGCCAGCTCACCTCGGGACGACTATGGCTACACCTTC.

This chain uses TRBV28 with TRBJ1-5, with TRBD1 matching over 7 bases. Unmatched junction bases numbered 9, after V lost 9 bases and J lost 4 bases. Germline CDR1 and CDR2: MDHEN and SYDVKM. This CDR3 comprises 14 residues. CDR3 coding DNA: TGTGCCAGTCGAACCACAGGGGTTAATCAGCCCCAGCATTTT. The encoded protein is CASRTTGVNQPQHF.

The CDR3 spells CASSPPRLNEQFF. In DNA form, the CDR3 reads TGTGCCAGCAGTCCCCCACGTCTAAATGAGCAGTTCTTC. The rearrangement uses TRBV28 and TRBJ2-1; D unresolved. The V end was cut by 5 bases, the J end by 7 bases, with 12 bases between. The CDR3 spans 13 residues. Germline loops: CDR1 MDHEN, CDR2 SYDVKM.

This chain links TRBV28 with TRBJ2-7, with D perhaps matching TRBD1 (6 bases). This CDR3 comprises 13 residues. Trimming removed 6 bases at V and 3 bases at J, with 12 bases between. In germline, CDR1 is MDHEN, CDR2 SYDVKM. The CDR3: CASRSEGDYEQYF. CDR3 nucleotide sequence: TGTGCCAGCAGGTCTGAGGGGGACTACGAGCAGTACTTC. Based on the CDR3 plus reference TRBV28 and TRBJ2-7, the full variable domain is DVKVTQSSRYLVKRTGEKVFLECVQDMDHENMFWYRQDPGLGLRLIYFSYDVKMKEKGDIPEGYSVSREKKERFSLILESASTNQTSMYLCASRSEGDYEQYFGPGTRLTVT.

V and J are TRBV5-1 and TRBJ2-1, with TRBD1 matching 8 bases. The CDR3 has 16 amino acids. V lost 4 bases and J lost 6; bases outside the gene matches: 12. The V gene's germline CDR1 is SGHRS and CDR2 YFSETQ. This CDR3 reads CASSLTGATIANEQFF. The CDR3 coding sequence is TGCGCCAGCAGCCTGACAGGGGCGACGATCGCCAATGAGCAGTTCTTC.

The CDR3 here is CASSAPQTTGGGIQETQYF. CDR3 sequence (DNA): TGTGCCAGCAGCGCTCCGCAGACAACAGGGGGCGGGATCCAAGAGACCCAGTACTTC. The chain uses TRBV14 and TRBJ2-5, with TRBD1 matching over 9 bases. V lost 5 bases and J lost 1; bases outside the gene matches: 17. The CDR3 is 19 residues long. Germline CDR1 SGHDN, CDR2 FVKESK.

CDR3 in amino acids: CASSVTSGGRSTQYF. For the CDR3, the DNA is TGTGCCAGCAGTGTAACTAGCGGGGGGAGGTCTACGCAGTATTTT. The rearrangement links TRBV2 to TRBJ2-3; the match to TRBD2 covers 12 bases. Germline V lookup: CDR1 SNHLY, CDR2 FYNNEI. Trimming took 4 bases from V and 8 from J; bases not matched to a gene: 7. The CDR3 has 15 residues.

The chain carries TRBV5-1 and TRBJ1-3, with D unresolved. This CDR3 has 14 residues. In germline, CDR1 is SGHRS, CDR2 YFSETQ. Trimming pared 0 bases from V and 4 bases from J, leaving 8 bases between. DNA of the CDR3: TGCGCCAGCAGCTTGGGGCAAGGGGGAAACACCATATATTTT. Residues: CASSLGQGGNTIYF.

The V gene is TRBV9, the J gene TRBJ2-5; D is unresolved. The CDR3 contains 16 residues. Looked up from germline, CDR1 is SGDLS and CDR2 is YYNGEE. The germline V and J ends were trimmed by 0 bases and 5 bases, with 17 bases remaining between them. The CDR3 DNA sequence: TGTGCCAGCAGCGTAGCTACCCCTGCCACGAGGGAGACCCAGTACTTC. Its translation: CASSVATPATRETQYF.

V gene TRBV6-5 combines with J gene TRBJ2-1; a possible D gene is TRBD2 (5 bases). Germline values: CDR1 MNHEY, CDR2 SVGAGI. V lost 3 bases and J 10 bases, leaving 13 bases between the germline ends. The CDR3 spans 13 residues. The CDR3 DNA reads TGTGCCAGCAGTTATCCCACCCGGGGAGAGCAGTTCTTC. Residues: CASSYPTRGEQFF.

This clone was observed once. The chain carries TRBV7-9 and TRBJ2-5; 9 bases align to TRBD1. Per the germline V gene, CDR1 is SEHNR and CDR2 is FQNEAQ (reference sequence). CDR3 length: 16 residues. V was pared by 0 bases and J by 3 bases, with 5 bases of the junction left unmatched. The CDR3 protein is CASSLALGQGKETQYF. For the CDR3, the DNA is TGTGCCAGCAGCTTAGCTTTGGGACAGGGAAAAGAGACCCAGTACTTC. The full variable domain, with the rest looked up from reference TRBV7-9 and TRBJ2-5, is DTGVSQNPRHKITKRGQNVTFRCDPISEHNRLYWYRQTLGQGPEFLTYFQNEAQLEKSRLLSDRFSAERPKGSFSTLEIQRTEQGDSAMYLCASSLALGQGKETQYFGPGTRLLVL.

The chain links TRBV5-8 to TRBJ1-4; a possible D gene is TRBD1 (5 bases). The V gene lost 7 bases and the J gene lost 4 bases, with 20 bases spanning the gap. The CDR3 length is 16 residues. CDR1 is SGHTS, CDR2 YDEGEE, per germline. The CDR3 spells CASGGTRAGLNEKLFF. CDR3 sequence (DNA): TGTGCCAGCGGGGGAACAAGGGCAGGTCTTAATGAAAAACTGTTTTTT.

The chain recombines TRBV18 with TRBJ2-7; D possibly corresponds to TRBD1 (6 bases). CDR1 and CDR2 from the germline V gene are KGHSH and LQKENI. This CDR3 has 14 residues. The V end was cut by 6 bases, the J end by 5 bases, with 17 bases between. The CDR3 DNA reads as TGTGCCAGCTCCTACTCTTACAGGGCAGACGAGCAGTACTTC. Translated: CASSYSYRADEQYF.

This rearrangement joins TRBV2 to TRBJ2-7; TRBD1 matches 9 bases. The CDR3 runs to 14 residues. CDR1 is SNHLY, CDR2 FYNNEI, per germline. The J segment lost 6 bases and the V segment lost 2 bases, leaving 5 bases of the junction unmatched. This CDR3 is CASSEYRGLIEQYF. For the CDR3, the DNA is TGTGCCAGCAGTGAATACAGGGGGCTCATCGAGCAGTACTTC.

This clone was seen more than once but under ten times. J is TRBJ2-2 and V is TRBV18; D gene unclear. V lost 3 bases and J 7 bases, leaving 21 bases between the germline ends. Per the germline V gene, CDR1 is KGHSH and CDR2 is LQKENI. The CDR3 consists of 17 residues. CDR3 bases: TGTGCCAGCTCACCGTCAGCAGCCAGCCTCGGCGTCGGGGAGCTGTTTTTT. Its protein is CASSPSAASLGVGELFF.

This clone was seen only a few times. The gene calls are TRBV30 and TRBJ1-5; no definite D call. The V gene lost 0 bases and the J gene lost 7 bases, with 10 bases spanning the gap. CDR1 GTSNPN and CDR2 SVGIG come from the germline V gene (reference sequence). The CDR3 length is 13 residues. The chain's CDR3 is CAWSVGGSQPQHF. CDR3 in DNA: TGTGCCTGGAGTGTTGGTGGAAGCCAGCCCCAGCATTTT. The variable domain in full, completed from reference TRBV30 and TRBJ1-5, reads SQTIHQWPATLVQPVGSPLSLECTVEGTSNPNLYWYRQAAGRGLQLLFYSVGIGQISSEVPQNLSASRPQDRQFILSSKKLLLSDSGFYLCAWSVGGSQPQHFGDGTRLSIL.

Only one count was recorded for this clone. The chain recombines TRBV14 with TRBJ2-7; TRBD2 aligns across 7 bases. The CDR3 contains 15 residues. V dropped 4 bases and J dropped 6; count of bases not matched to a gene: 12. CDR1 and CDR2 (germline): SGHDN, FVKESK. CDR3 sequence (DNA): TGTGCCAGCAGCCCCAGACGGAGCGGGACGATCGAGCAGTACTTC. Translation gives CASSPRRSGTIEQYF. Full variable domain (remainder filled in from reference TRBV14 and TRBJ2-7): EAGVTQFPSHSVIEKGQTVTLRCDPISGHDNLYWYRRVMGKEIKFLLHFVKESKQDESGMPNNRFLAERTGGTYSTLKVQPAELEDSGVYFCASSPRRSGTIEQYFGPGTRLTVT.